The 8 T cell receptor beta chains given below trace back to one sample, sequenced in a study of shared clonotypes between healthy human individuals. The table came from immunoSEQ multiplex PCR; TCRdb's copy has only in-frame clones and leaves some out. The sample records under 1,100,000 clones, approximately 80% being singletons. Specimen: memory CD4+ T cells from PBMCs. Stated subset: CD45RA-negative fraction. The origin of the receptors is a young man in good health. Some clones in this sample may be carry-over from other donors' samples.

This clone occurred many times. The chain couples TRBV28 to TRBJ2-6, with D perhaps TRBD1 (6 bases). V shed 7 bases and J shed 0 bases, with 13 bases lying between them. Germline CDR1 is MDHEN and CDR2 is SYDVKM. There are 16 residues in the CDR3. The CDR3 DNA reads TGTGCCAGCACAGGAATAGGGGGCTCTGGGGCCAACGTCCTGACTTTC. This translates into CASTGIGGSGANVLTF.

The chain has TRBV9 and TRBJ2-7, with 7 bases fitting TRBD2. The germline CDR1 and CDR2 sequences are SGDLS and YYNGEE. The V and J ends lost 4 bases and 4 bases, in that order; junction bases with no gene match: 5. This CDR3 has 13 amino acids. CDR3 bases: TGTGCCAGCAGCAAAGGGACTACGTACGAGCAGTACTTC. Amino acid sequence: CASSKGTTYEQYF.

The table lists this clone with a few counts. Other nucleotide sequences from this sample produce the same CDR3. V gene TRBV7-2 combines with J gene TRBJ2-2; D is unresolved. Germline V gives CDR1 SGHTA, CDR2 FQGNSA. Trimming removed 3 bases from V and 0 bases from J, with 8 bases in between. The CDR3 length is 15 residues. The CDR3 region is CASSLPGANTGELFF. The CDR3, as DNA: TGTGCCAGCAGCTTGCCAGGAGCGAACACCGGGGAGCTGTTTTTT.

This clone appeared a few times. The gene calls are TRBV2 and TRBJ2-1; D is undetermined. The germline V gene encodes CDR1 SNHLY and CDR2 FYNNEI. CDR3 length: 11 amino acids. Trimming left V 4 bases short and J 5 bases short, with 3 bases between. This chain's CDR3 is CASSANNEQFF. The CDR3 bases are TGTGCCAGCAGTGCTAACAATGAGCAGTTCTTC.

V and J are TRBV4-3 and TRBJ2-7; TRBD1 matches 9 bases. Germline CDR1 is LGHNA and CDR2 is YSLEER. Trimming at V came to 2 bases and at J to 3 bases, leaving 8 bases not matched to a gene. The CDR3 spans 16 residues. The CDR3 DNA reads TGCGCCAGCAGCCAACGTCCCGGGACAGGGTACTACGAGCAGTACTTC. It codes for CASSQRPGTGYYEQYF.

This clone was recorded at least ten times. The chain uses TRBV11-2 and TRBJ1-1; D is undetermined. Trimming pared 2 bases from V and 0 bases from J, leaving 16 bases between. CDR3 length: 17 residues. CDR1 is SGHAT and CDR2 is FQNNGV in the germline V gene. In DNA form, the CDR3 reads TGTGCCAGCAGCTTAAGTTCGGTCCGGGGTATGAACACTGAAGCTTTCTTT. It encodes CASSLSSVRGMNTEAFF. Full variable domain (rest looked up from reference TRBV11-2 and TRBJ1-1): EAGVAQSPRYKIIEKRQSVAFWCNPISGHATLYWYQQILGQGPKLLIQFQNNGVVDDSQLPKDRFSAERLKGVDSTLKIQPAKLEDSAVYLCASSLSSVRGMNTEAFFGQGTRLTVV.

This clone turned up a few times. CDR3 sequence: CASRRGSGTEAFF. The CDR3, as DNA: TGTGCCAGCAGAAGGGGGAGCGGGACTGAAGCTTTCTTT. The rearrangement links TRBV2 to TRBJ1-1, with a tentative D call TRBD1 (6 bases). V lost 6 bases and J 5 bases, leaving 13 bases between the germline ends. In germline, CDR1 is SNHLY, CDR2 FYNNEI. The CDR3 has 13 residues.

V and J are TRBV5-4 and TRBJ2-1, with TRBD2 identical over 7 bases. The germline CDR1 and CDR2 sequences are SGHNT and YYREEE (reference sequence). The CDR3 consists of 17 residues. Unmatched junction bases numbered 10, after V lost 3 bases and J lost 1 base. This CDR3 is CASSSYAGARSYNEQFF. CDR3 bases: TGTGCCAGCAGCTCCTATGCGGGAGCGCGGTCCTACAATGAGCAGTTCTTC.